This T cell receptor beta chain appears in the sequencing data of a study of human T cells and chemical hapten exposure. TCRdb re-called the RACE reads through MiXCR, storing one row per CDR3 protein. The table has 71,000 or so distinct CDR3 sequences, approximately 9.4% seen once. The CDR3 totals 13 residues. Indicated time point: patch test 1, 2 weeks after DPC sensitization. Treatment described: therapeutic diphenylcyclopropenone sensitization with weekly scalp DPC. This TCR was sampled from a woman aged 40-49 years with alopecia areata. Some clones in this sample may be carry-over from other donors' samples. The J gene is TRBJ2-5, the V gene TRBV3-2; TRBD1 reflects the table's D call only, with no check against the DNA. TRBV3-2 is given as a pseudogene. This sample comprised whole blood, obtained in connection with sensitization to the hapten diphenylcyclopropenone (DPC). Written as DNA, the CDR3 is TGTGCCAGCAGCCAACGGCCGCCCAAGGACCAGTACTTC. Protein product: CASSQRPPKDQYF.